These 20 T cell receptor beta chains came from one sample sequenced in a study of OX40 agonist ivuxolimab in advanced cancers. The method was the immunoSEQ multiplex PCR assay. Entries here come from immuneACCESS through TCRdb and include only in-frame sequences with V and J called. Some clones fail to appear in such tables; in the studies checked, an unresolved V gene covers under half of the shortfall, and the cause of the remainder is unknown. This sample gives some 58,000 clones in total; approximately 86% of them show up just once. Clones ranked in the top ten supply around 13% of the sample. This specimen consisted of CD4+ or CD8+ T cells sorted from blood, obtained in a trial of the OX40 agonist ivuxolimab. Receptor source: an adult with an advanced solid tumor such as melanoma, head and neck, liver or kidney cancer.

V gene TRBV7-6 combines with J gene TRBJ1-3; TRBD1 might be the D (5 bases). CDR1 is SGHVS and CDR2 is FNYEAQ in the germline V gene. Between the trimmed V and J ends, which lost 5 bases and 4 bases, there was a span of 15 bases. The CDR3 totals 15 residues. CDR3 coding DNA: TGTGCCAGCAGCCTTGGGACCGTTCCAGGAAACACCATATATTTT. This gives the protein CASSLGTVPGNTIYF.

The V gene is TRBV30, the J gene TRBJ1-1; 9 nucleotides line up with TRBD1. The V gene's germline CDR1 is GTSNPN and CDR2 SVGIG (reference sequence). Losses at the gene ends were 2 bases for V and 4 bases for J; bases not matched to a gene: 5. The CDR3 has 14 amino acids. DNA for the CDR3: TGTGCCTGGAGTATGGGACAGGGCAGCACTGAAGCTTTCTTT. Translating gives CAWSMGQGSTEAFF.

Notes on this clone: Other DNA sequences of this sample code for an identical CDR3. The rearrangement joins TRBV28 to TRBJ1-3; D remains ambiguous. V was shortened by 6 bases and J by 2 bases, with 11 bases between the two germline ends. The CDR3 length is 14 residues. The V gene's germline CDR1 is MDHEN and CDR2 SYDVKM. The CDR3 region has the DNA TGTGCCAGCAGCTTGACGGCGGCTGGAAACACCATATATTTT. Translating gives CASSLTAAGNTIYF.

This sequence joins TRBV7-2 and TRBJ2-1, with D unresolved. V was pared by 1 base and J by 0 bases, with 7 bases between. Germline assignment: CDR1 SGHTA and CDR2 FQGNSA. The CDR3 is 15 amino acids. The CDR3 spells CASSLVPSSYNEQFF. The CDR3 nucleotides are TGTGCCAGCAGCTTAGTTCCGAGCTCCTACAATGAGCAGTTCTTC.

The chain joins TRBV7-2 to TRBJ1-3, with 7 nucleotides matching TRBD1. The CDR3 consists of 15 residues. The V segment lost 3 bases and the J segment 3 bases; nucleotides outside the gene matches: 5. CDR1 SGHTA and CDR2 FQGNSA come from the germline V gene. The CDR3 nucleotides read TGTGCCAGCAGCTTCGAGGGGGCCGGTGGAAACACCATATATTTT. Translation gives CASSFEGAGGNTIYF.

In nucleotides, the CDR3 is TGTGCCAGCAGTGTTCAAGTAGTAGAGACCCAGTACTTC. This encodes CASSVQVVETQYF. This rearrangement joins TRBV6-6 to TRBJ2-5; D gene uncertain. Germline CDR1 and CDR2: MNHNY and SVGAGI (reference sequence). The CDR3 consists of 13 residues. Trimming took 5 bases from V and 4 from J, leaving 11 bases between them.

V is TRBV6-5 and J is TRBJ1-6; 7 nucleotides agree with TRBD1. CDR3 size: 15 residues. The V segment lost 2 bases and the J segment 10 bases; nucleotides outside the gene matches: 8. Germline assignment: CDR1 MNHEY and CDR2 SVGAGI. This CDR3 is CASSYQDRIRSPLHF. The CDR3 bases are TGTGCCAGCAGTTACCAGGACAGGATACGCTCACCCCTCCACTTT.

The V gene is TRBV10-1, the J gene TRBJ2-5; D remains ambiguous. The germline V gene encodes CDR1 WNHNN and CDR2 SYGVQD (reference sequence). With 1 base removed from V and 5 bases from J, the gap between germline ends came to 8 bases. This CDR3 is 13 amino acids long. CDR3 nucleotide sequence: TGCGCCAGCAGTGAGTGGGTTGGGGAGACCCAGTACTTC. Translation gives CASSEWVGETQYF.

The V gene is TRBV27, the J gene TRBJ2-7, with 10 bases aligning to TRBD1. The ends lost 3 bases at V and 5 bases at J; junction bases unmatched: 4. CDR3 length: 14 residues. Germline CDR1 is MNHEY and CDR2 is SMNVEV (reference sequence). CDR3 region: CASSFGTGVHEQYF. CDR3 in DNA: TGTGCCAGCAGTTTCGGGACAGGGGTCCACGAGCAGTACTTC.

The rearrangement links TRBV30 to TRBJ1-1; 7 bases map to TRBD1. Losses at the gene ends were 4 bases for V and 6 bases for J; bases not matched to a gene: 8. The CDR3 length is 13 residues. CDR1 is GTSNPN and CDR2 is SVGIG in the germline V gene (reference sequence). The CDR3 DNA sequence: TGTGCCTGGACCCGACAGGGCTCCGCTGAAGCTTTCTTT. It specifies CAWTRQGSAEAFF.

The J gene is TRBJ1-2, the V gene TRBV18, with 7 bases identical to TRBD1. The CDR3 totals 15 residues. The junction had 10 bases not matched to a gene; V was cut back by 6 bases and J by 3 bases. The V gene's germline CDR1 is KGHSH and CDR2 LQKENI. The CDR3 region is CASSQMGTADYGYTF. As DNA, the CDR3 is TGTGCCAGCTCCCAAATGGGGACAGCGGACTATGGCTACACCTTC.

The chain uses TRBV7-9 and TRBJ2-7; 8 nucleotides match TRBD2. V dropped 5 bases and J dropped 6; count of bases not matched to a gene: 12. Germline V gene lookup returns CDR1 SEHNR and CDR2 FQNEAQ (reference sequence). The CDR3 totals 15 residues. CDR3 sequence reads: CASSPNSGTGREQYF. The CDR3 DNA follows: TGTGCCAGCAGCCCCAATAGCGGGACGGGGCGCGAGCAGTACTTC.

This clone was counted a few times. The rearrangement uses TRBV19 and TRBJ1-5, with 7 bases that match TRBD1. CDR3 size: 15 residues. Germline lookup yields CDR1 LNHDA and CDR2 SQIVND (reference sequence). Trimming removed 4 bases from V and 5 bases from J; junction bases left unmatched: 8. CDR3 sequence reads: CASSRDPRGDQPQHF. CDR3 DNA sequence: TGTGCCAGTAGTAGAGACCCCAGGGGGGATCAGCCCCAGCATTTT.

The V and J genes are TRBV7-9 and TRBJ2-7; tentatively, D is TRBD2 (5 bases). This CDR3 comprises 13 residues. Trimming left V 5 bases short and J 3 bases short, with 11 bases between. Germline-derived CDR1 and CDR2 are SEHNR and FQNEAQ (reference sequence). CDR3 nucleotide sequence: TGTGCCAGCAGCCGGGCGGGCCTCTACGAGCAGTACTTC. It translates to CASSRAGLYEQYF.

The chain joins TRBV7-6 to TRBJ1-5; D gene uncertain. V lost 2 bases and J lost 0, with 17 bases in between. Germline V gives CDR1 SGHVS, CDR2 FNYEAQ. This CDR3 region has 18 residues. Here the CDR3 reads CASSLRPTNIISNQPQHF. Here the CDR3 DNA reads TGTGCCAGCAGCTTACGCCCGACGAACATAATTAGCAATCAGCCCCAGCATTTT.

This chain uses TRBV18 with TRBJ2-3; D is perhaps TRBD2 (5 bases). Germline values: CDR1 KGHSH, CDR2 LQKENI. Trimming stripped 0 bases from V and 9 bases from J, with 16 bases between. This CDR3 contains 15 residues. CDR3 coding DNA: TGTGCCAGCTCACCACCAACCGGGATCCAACGCACGCAGTATTTT. This translates into CASSPPTGIQRTQYF.

The chain links TRBV9 to TRBJ2-2; 8 bases are shared with TRBD2. J gave up 1 base and V 4 bases, and 3 bases lay outside the gene matches. Germline V gene data show CDR1 as SGDLS and CDR2 as YYNGEE. The CDR3 spans 15 residues. Here the CDR3 reads CASSRTSGNTGELFF. In nucleotides, the CDR3 is TGTGCCAGCAGCCGTACTAGCGGGAACACCGGGGAGCTGTTTTTT.

V is TRBV9 and J is TRBJ2-1; the D gene could be TRBD1 or TRBD2 (6 bases each). This CDR3 has 17 amino acids. The V gene's germline CDR1 is SGDLS and CDR2 YYNGEE. V was cut by 0 bases and J by 2 bases, with 15 bases left in between. DNA for the CDR3: TGTGCCAGCAGCGTAGGAGGGGGGCAGGTTACCTACAATGAGCAGTTCTTC. Its protein product is CASSVGGGQVTYNEQFF.

V is TRBV7-2 and J is TRBJ2-7, with 10 bases lining up with TRBD1. J was trimmed by 6 bases and V by 5 bases; bases with no gene match: 10. The length of the CDR3 is 15 residues. Germline CDR1 reads SGHTA; CDR2 reads FQGNSA. CDR3 region: CASSVSGTGVFEQYF. The CDR3 DNA is TGTGCCAGCAGCGTATCCGGGACAGGGGTCTTCGAGCAGTACTTC.

The V call is TRBV2, the J call TRBJ1-3; no clear D gene. Germline V gene data show CDR1 as SNHLY and CDR2 as FYNNEI. The CDR3 is 16 amino acids. The V gene lost 6 bases and the J gene lost 0 bases, with 15 bases spanning the gap. The CDR3 nucleotides read TGTGCCAGCAGAAAGGACTTCCCGAGCTCTGGAAACACCATATATTTT. It is translated as CASRKDFPSSGNTIYF.